Listed here are 17 T cell receptor beta chains from one sample, sequenced in a study of CD8 T cells in ankylosing spondylitis. TCRdb redid the calling of the 5' RACE reads with MiXCR, one entry per CDR3 protein. The sample shows 300,000 to 350,000 distinct CDR3 sequences, around a tenth of them seen only once. Sequencing was carried out using blood, either unsorted or a sorted T cell fraction (not recorded which). The receptors shown here come from a female donor with ankylosing spondylitis or in good health (not recorded which).

This clonotype has a count of ten or more. This rearrangement joins TRBV18 to TRBJ2-5; possible D gene TRBD2, 5 bases. The germline V and J ends were trimmed by 0 bases and 5 bases, with 10 bases remaining between them. The germline CDR1 and CDR2 sequences are KGHSH and LQKENI. The CDR3 consists of 14 residues. CDR3 in amino acids: CASSPPVQRETQYF. CDR3 bases: TGTGCCAGCTCACCACCGGTGCAGCGGGAGACCCAGTACTTC. The full variable domain, completed using reference TRBV18 and TRBJ2-5, is NAGVMQNPRHLVRRRGQEARLRCSPMKGHSHVYWYRQLPEEGLKFMVYLQKENIIDESGMPKERFSAEFPKEGPSILRIQQVVRGDSAAYFCASSPPVQRETQYFGPGTRLLVL.

There are many counts of this clonotype. V is TRBV5-1 and J is TRBJ1-5, with no clear D. The CDR3 has 15 amino acids. CDR1 SGHRS and CDR2 YFSETQ come from the germline V gene. V was pared by 0 bases and J by 0 bases, with 7 bases between. CDR3 loop: CASSLDGSSNQPQHF. The CDR3 region has the DNA TGCGCCAGCAGCTTGGATGGGAGTAGCAATCAGCCCCAGCATTTT.

This clonotype was observed a handful of times. V and J are TRBV5-5 and TRBJ1-2; possibly TRBD1 for D (5 bases). CDR1 is SGHKS, CDR2 YYEKEE, per germline (reference sequence). The CDR3 covers 14 residues. The germline V and J ends were trimmed by 4 bases and 13 bases, with 23 bases remaining between them. Here the CDR3 DNA reads TGTGCCAGCAGCGTAGGAACTAGGACGGGGCCGGGCACCTTC. This translates into CASSVGTRTGPGTF.

The gene calls are TRBV28 and TRBJ2-7, with 11 positions matching TRBD1. The germline CDR1 and CDR2 sequences are MDHEN and SYDVKM. The CDR3 loop spans 17 amino acids. V shed 4 bases, J shed 4 bases, and the junction held 12 bases outside the gene matches. The CDR3 nucleotides are TGTGCCAGCAGTTGGGGGACAGGGGGAAGGTTAAGATACGAGCAGTACTTC. Protein product: CASSWGTGGRLRYEQYF. Full variable domain (outside the CDR3, taken from reference TRBV28 and TRBJ2-7): DVKVTQSSRYLVKRTGEKVFLECVQDMDHENMFWYRQDPGLGLRLIYFSYDVKMKEKGDIPEGYSVSREKKERFSLILESASTNQTSMYLCASSWGTGGRLRYEQYFGPGTRLTVT.

The V and J genes are TRBV5-1 and TRBJ2-1; no definite D call. CDR3 length: 15 amino acids. Trimming cost V 5 bases and J 0 bases, with 12 bases left between them. Per germline, CDR1 SGHRS and CDR2 YFSETQ. In DNA, the CDR3 is TGCGCCAGCAGACCGACTTGGAGCTCCTACAATGAGCAGTTCTTC. As protein: CASRPTWSSYNEQFF.

Comment on this clonotype: It may be a read error: a sequence one base away is much more abundant. The genes are TRBV28 and TRBJ1-1, with D possibly matching TRBD1 (5 bases). The CDR3 loop spans 11 amino acids. Germline CDR1 is MDHEN and CDR2 is SYDVKM. V was shortened by 10 bases and J by 7 bases, with 13 bases between the two germline ends. CDR3 coding DNA: TGTGCCATCAGGCACAGGAATGAAGCTTTCTTT. It yields the protein CAIRHRNEAFF. Full variable domain (remainder filled in from reference TRBV28 and TRBJ1-1): DVKVTQSSRYLVKRTGEKVFLECVQDMDHENMFWYRQDPGLGLRLIYFSYDVKMKEKGDIPEGYSVSREKKERFSLILESASTNQTSMYLCAIRHRNEAFFGQGTRLTVV.

V is TRBV7-2 and J is TRBJ2-3; D is undetermined. The germline V gene encodes CDR1 SGHTA and CDR2 FQGNSA. Trimming removed 5 bases from V and 2 bases from J, with 14 bases in between. This CDR3 is built from 15 residues. The CDR3 reads CASSPQVGYTDTQYF. The CDR3 nucleotides are TGTGCCAGCAGCCCCCAGGTGGGTTACACAGATACGCAGTATTTT.

This clonotype has a count of ten or more. This chain links TRBV11-2 with TRBJ2-1; 9 nucleotides align to TRBD2. J lost 0 bases, V lost 3 bases, and 3 bases had no gene match. The CDR3 runs to 16 residues. In germline, CDR1 is SGHAT, CDR2 FQNNGV. The CDR3 here is CASSLQAGGSYNEQFF. CDR3 sequence (DNA): TGTGCCAGCAGCTTGCAAGCGGGGGGCTCCTACAATGAGCAGTTCTTC.

In this sample, this clonotype turned up many times. The chain employs TRBV4-3 and TRBJ1-2, with a weak D call TRBD1 (6 bases). Germline-derived CDR1 and CDR2 are LGHNA and YSLEER. V was trimmed by 3 bases and J by 7 bases, leaving 18 bases between them. The CDR3 sequence is 15 residues long. CDR3 residues: CASSHLGQPTRGYTF. CDR3 DNA sequence: TGCGCCAGCAGCCACCTTGGACAGCCGACCCGTGGCTACACCTTC.

This clonotype appeared many times. This chain joins TRBV7-9 and TRBJ1-5, with TRBD1 as a possible D gene (5 bases). CDR1 SEHNR and CDR2 FQNEAQ come from the germline V gene (reference sequence). This CDR3 is 15 amino acids long. V gave up 3 bases and J gave up 9 bases, with 18 bases separating them. This CDR3 reads CASSLGERGDWPQHF. The DNA for the CDR3 is TGTGCCAGCAGCTTGGGGGAAAGGGGTGATTGGCCCCAGCATTTT.

CDR3 region: CSVGLGVNTGELFF. Here the CDR3 DNA reads TGCAGCGTTGGGTTGGGGGTCAACACCGGGGAGCTGTTTTTT. This sequence joins TRBV29-1 and TRBJ2-2; either TRBD1 or TRBD2 may supply D (5 bases each). Trimming removed 4 bases at V and 2 bases at J, with 11 bases between. The CDR3 consists of 14 residues. Germline loops: CDR1 SQVTM, CDR2 ANQGSEA.

This clonotype came up many times. V is TRBV7-3 and J is TRBJ2-5; D unclear. Trimming took 3 bases from V and 3 from J, leaving 8 bases between them. CDR1 and CDR2 from the germline V gene are SGHTA and FQGTGA. This CDR3 comprises 13 residues. The CDR3 sequence: CASSLSEEETQYF. For the CDR3, the DNA is TGTGCCAGCAGCTTGTCCGAGGAAGAGACCCAGTACTTC. Complete variable domain (other parts from reference TRBV7-3 and TRBJ2-5): GAGVSQTPSNKVTEKGKYVELRCDPISGHTALYWYRQSLGQGPEFLIYFQGTGAADDSGLPNDRFFAVRPEGSVSTLKIQRTERGDSAVYLCASSLSEEETQYFGPGTRLLVL.

This clonotype showed up just a few times. The chain recombines TRBV7-2 with TRBJ2-5; the match to TRBD2 covers 13 bases. Germline-derived CDR1 and CDR2 are SGHTA and FQGNSA. V dropped 1 base and J dropped 4; count of bases not matched to a gene: 6. This CDR3 is built from 17 residues. The CDR3 sequence: CASSLGLAGGRRETQYF. DNA for the CDR3: TGTGCCAGCAGCTTAGGACTAGCGGGAGGTAGGAGAGAGACCCAGTACTTC.

There are a few counts of this clonotype. J is TRBJ1-5 and V is TRBV20-1; no clear D gene. The V gene's germline CDR1 is DFQATT and CDR2 SNEGSKA (reference sequence). The CDR3 sequence is 14 residues long. Trimming left V 4 bases short and J 3 bases short, with 13 bases between. CDR3 DNA: TGCAGTGCTACCCCCGGCCTCATCAATCAGCCCCAGCATTTT. Amino acid sequence: CSATPGLINQPQHF.

A few counts support this clonotype. The chain carries TRBV18 and TRBJ2-2; D ambiguous. The germline CDR1 and CDR2 sequences are KGHSH and LQKENI. The CDR3 is made up of 15 amino acids. Trimming left V 4 bases short and J 5 bases short, with 14 bases between. The CDR3 DNA follows: TGTGCCAGCTCACTCACAACGGACGAAACCGGGGAGCTGTTTTTT. Translated: CASSLTTDETGELFF. Full variable domain (remainder filled in from reference TRBV18 and TRBJ2-2): NAGVMQNPRHLVRRRGQEARLRCSPMKGHSHVYWYRQLPEEGLKFMVYLQKENIIDESGMPKERFSAEFPKEGPSILRIQQVVRGDSAAYFCASSLTTDETGELFFGEGSRLTVL.

The J gene is TRBJ1-1, the V gene TRBV7-2, with D unresolved. With 3 bases removed from V and 1 base from J, the gap between germline ends came to 9 bases. The CDR3 totals 14 residues. Germline values: CDR1 SGHTA, CDR2 FQGNSA. The CDR3 protein is CASSLLSKNTEAFF. Written as DNA, the CDR3 is TGTGCCAGCAGCTTGCTTTCCAAGAACACTGAAGCTTTCTTT.

The rearrangement uses TRBV9 and TRBJ2-1; 8 bases are shared with TRBD1. J gave up 5 bases and V 0 bases, and 1 base lay outside the gene matches. Germline CDR1 is SGDLS and CDR2 is YYNGEE. The CDR3 runs to 14 residues. The CDR3 here is CASSVGDRNNEQFF. The CDR3 DNA follows: TGTGCCAGCAGCGTAGGGGACAGGAACAATGAGCAGTTCTTC. The variable domain in full, completed from reference TRBV9 and TRBJ2-1, reads DSGVTQTPKHLITATGQRVTLRCSPRSGDLSVYWYQQSLDQGLQFLIQYYNGEERAKGNILERFSAQQFPDLHSELNLSSLELGDSALYFCASSVGDRNNEQFFGPGTRLTVL.